This TCR beta chain emerged from a study of T cells expressing NK-cell markers. The overall study: Obtained from sorted CD3+CD56+NKG2C+, CD3+CD56+NKG2C- and CD3+CD56-NKG2C+ T cells were the TCR beta repertoires. Serological testing identified most of the eight sequenced donors as HCMV-seropositive and one as seronegative. Findings of the study overall: There were a few donors in whom these clonotypes also led the CD3+CD56-NKG2C+ fraction. A range of roughly 1.0-8% of CD8+ T cells consisted of dominant NKG2C+ clonotypes in six donors.

TCRdb reanalyzed the 5' RACE reads and collapses them to one entry per CDR3 protein, without DNA. The sample totals roughly 180,000 distinct CDR3 sequences. This CDR3 is 15 amino acids long. CDR1 is SGHVS and CDR2 is FQNEAQ in the germline V gene. On this clonotype itself: The antigen is undetermined.

V and J are TRBV7-8 and TRBJ1-5. Sequencing was carried out using blood T cells: a sorted CD56 or NKG2C T cell subset, CD4+ or CD8+ T cells, or bulk PBMC T cells (not recorded which). This TCR derives from a woman between 18 and 70 years old in good health. This CDR3 is CASTLGPGGGQPQHF.